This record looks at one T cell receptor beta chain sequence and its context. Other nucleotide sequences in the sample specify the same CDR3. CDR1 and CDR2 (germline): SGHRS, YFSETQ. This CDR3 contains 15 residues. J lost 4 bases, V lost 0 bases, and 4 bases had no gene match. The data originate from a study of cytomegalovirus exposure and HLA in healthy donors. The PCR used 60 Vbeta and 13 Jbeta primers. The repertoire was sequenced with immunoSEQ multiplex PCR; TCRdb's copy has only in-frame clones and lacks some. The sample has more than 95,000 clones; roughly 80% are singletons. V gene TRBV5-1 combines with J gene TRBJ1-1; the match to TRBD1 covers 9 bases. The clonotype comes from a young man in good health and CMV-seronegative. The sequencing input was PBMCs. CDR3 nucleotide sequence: TGCGCCAGCAGCTTGGCCGGACAGGGGAGCACTGAAGCTTTCTTT. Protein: CASSLAGQGSTEAFF.